This T cell receptor (beta chain) appears in the sequencing data of a study of response to subunit inactivated influenza vaccine. As concerns this clonotype: Antigen specificity is unknown.

TCRdb recomputed calls from the RT-PCR reads with MiXCR, one row per CDR3 protein. This table has about 800,000 distinct CDR3 sequences, about 20% appearing once. V was cut by 3 bases and J by 3 bases, with 13 bases left in between. Germline V lookup: CDR1 SGHKS, CDR2 YYEKEE (reference sequence). The length of the CDR3 is 15 residues. Notes on the study in general: Few new T cells, the authors suggested, are recruited by each seasonal influenza vaccination.

The receptor comes from a man in his fifties who received an inactivated influenza vaccine. The source was PBMCs from blood, collected more than 4 days after vaccination. The rearrangement links TRBV5-5 to TRBJ2-1; TRBD2 is a possible D gene (5 bases). In DNA form, the CDR3 reads TGTGCCAGCAGCTCAGCACCGGGGATCTACAATGAGCAGTTCTTC. Its translation is CASSSAPGIYNEQFF.